Below are 30 T cell receptor beta chains sequenced from a single sample in a study of T cells in women clearing cervical HPV infection (dated by TCRdb to the late 2010s). The library relied on the immunoSEQ multiplex PCR assay. TCRdb re-hosts the immuneACCESS table, in-frame sequences only. Its copies lack some clones; in the studies checked, an unresolved V gene accounts for under half of them, and the cause for the rest is not known. For this sample, the table gives some 39,000 clones. The top ten clonotypes cover under 6.5% of the sample. Sequencing was carried out using blood buffy coat. All receptors derive from a woman aged 18 to 69 with a cervical HPV16 infection that either progressed to CIN3+ or cleared (not recorded which).

Turning to this clone: The read terminates 3 residues ahead of where the CDR3 ends, so the germline J gene completes it. The chain couples TRBV7-8 to TRBJ1-1; tentatively, D is TRBD1 (5 bases). This CDR3 comprises 16 residues. CDR1 is SGHVS, CDR2 FQNEAQ, per germline. Trimming pared 0 bases from V and 7 bases from J, leaving 18 bases between. Partial CDR3 DNA: TGTGCCAGCAGCTTAGCGCGGTCCACGGGGGGTGGTGAA. Translation: CASSLARSTGGGE. Given in full, the CDR3 is CASSLARSTGGGEAFF.

The sequenced part of the CDR3 DNA is TGTGCCAGTAGTATGACAGGGGGAAATTCACCG. Encoded protein: CASSMTGGNSP. The CDR3 in full is CASSMTGGNSPLFF. This chain joins TRBV19 and TRBJ2-2, with TRBD1 matching 9 bases. The read terminates 3 residues ahead of where the CDR3 ends, so the germline J gene completes it. The CDR3 covers 14 residues. Germline V gene sequence: CDR1 LNHDA, CDR2 SQIVND (reference sequence). Full variable domain (rest looked up from reference TRBV19 and TRBJ2-2): DGGITQSPKYLFRKEGQNVTLSCEQNLNHDAMYWYRQDPGQGLRLIYYSQIVNDFQKGDIAEGYSVSREKKESFPLTVTSAQKNPTAFYLCASSMTGGNSPLFFGEGSRLTVL.

Notes on this clone: The read falls 3 residues short of the CDR3 end, and the missing part is taken from the germline J gene. The rearrangement joins TRBV29-1 to TRBJ2-3; D is unresolved. CDR3 length equals 12 residues. Germline values: CDR1 SQVTM, CDR2 ANQGSEA. With 7 bases removed from V and 2 bases from J, the gap between germline ends came to 10 bases. This CDR3 reads CSAPTHTDTQYF. The part of the CDR3 DNA that was read is TGCAGCGCCCCAACACACACAGATACG.

The CDR3 DNA, read in part, is TGTGCCAGTAGTATGAAGTCCCAGATGAACACTGAA. Its translation: CASSMKSQMNTE. The complete CDR3 sequence is CASSMKSQMNTEAFF. V gene TRBV19 combines with J gene TRBJ1-1; no clear D gene. Read coverage stops 3 residues before the CDR3 terminus; the germline J gene supplies the remainder. This CDR3 spans 15 amino acids. V was clipped by 3 bases and J by 0 bases, with 11 bases between them. The germline CDR1 and CDR2 sequences are LNHDA and SQIVND (reference sequence).

CDR3 sequence: CAWNSQAAGGGQPQYF. The covered CDR3 bases are TGTGCCTGGAACTCCCAGGCAGCAGGGGGCGGACAGCCG. This chain joins TRBV30 and TRBJ2-3, with TRBD1 matching 8 bases. The sequenced fragment ends 3 residues before the CDR3 boundary, so the rest is inferred from the germline J gene. The CDR3 covers 16 residues. Germline CDR1 and CDR2: GTSNPN and SVGIG (reference sequence).

Note on this clone: The read finishes 3 residues shy of the CDR3 end, and the germline J gene is used to complete it. V usage is TRBV19 and J usage is TRBJ2-1; tentative D call: TRBD1 (6 bases). Germline V gives CDR1 LNHDA, CDR2 SQIVND (reference sequence). This CDR3 has 11 amino acids. Trimming cost V 7 bases and J 6 bases, with 7 bases left between them. CDR3 region: CASTDSNEQFF. The covered CDR3 bases are TGTGCCAGTACGGACAGCAATGAG.

As regards this clone: The read halts 3 residues ahead of the CDR3 end, with the missing end drawn from the germline J gene. The genes are TRBV7-2 and TRBJ2-3; D remains unclear. CDR1 is SGHTA, CDR2 FQGNSA, per germline. The CDR3 length is 14 residues. Deletions cut 4 bases from V and 2 bases from J, with 10 bases between. The sequenced CDR3 bases are TGTGCCAGCAGCTCCTATCTAGACACAGATACG. Encoded protein: CASSSYLDTDT. The CDR3, in full, reads CASSSYLDTDTQYF.

A remark on this clone: The read ends 3 residues early relative to the CDR3; the germline J gene fills the gap. The chain couples TRBV19 to TRBJ1-1, with unresolved D. The CDR3 consists of 13 residues. The germline V gene encodes CDR1 LNHDA and CDR2 SQIVND (reference sequence). Trimming removed 6 bases from V and 4 bases from J, with 12 bases in between. The CDR3 loop is CASSPGGFTEAFF. CDR3 DNA (partial): TGTGCCAGTAGCCCCGGCGGGTTCACTGAA.

The CDR3 loop reads CASSIGYRWGQESSYEQYF. The DNA read from the CDR3 is TGTGCCAGTAGTATCGGCTACCGGTGGGGACAGGAGAGCTCCTACGAG. The chain carries TRBV19 and TRBJ2-7, with 8 positions matching TRBD1. The read falls 3 residues short of the CDR3 end, and the missing part is taken from the germline J gene. The CDR3 is 19 amino acids. In germline, CDR1 is LNHDA, CDR2 SQIVND (reference sequence). J was trimmed by 0 bases and V by 3 bases; bases with no gene match: 16.

A note on this clone: The observed sequence ends 3 residues before the CDR3 terminus, with the missing tail filled in from the germline J gene. The chain combines TRBV20-1 with TRBJ1-2; TRBD1 aligns across 7 bases. The CDR3 runs to 16 residues. The germline gives CDR1 DFQATT, CDR2 SNEGSKA (reference sequence). Partial CDR3 DNA: TGCAGTGCTAACCAAGGGAGTATAGGGGGCTCCTACGAC. Translating it yields CSANQGSIGGSYD. The complete CDR3 reads CSANQGSIGGSYDYTF.

Note on this clone: The read terminates 3 residues ahead of where the CDR3 ends, so the germline J gene completes it. The rearrangement joins TRBV2 to TRBJ1-1, with D perhaps matching TRBD1 (5 bases). Germline V gene data show CDR1 as SNHLY and CDR2 as FYNNEI. V was trimmed by 1 base and J by 4 bases, leaving 10 bases between them. The CDR3 extends over 14 amino acids. The CDR3 loop reads CASSEEEGVTEAFF. The sequenced part of the CDR3 DNA is TGTGCCAGCAGTGAAGAGGAAGGGGTCACTGAA.

As regards this clone: Coverage ceases 3 residues before the CDR3 finishes, and the germline J gene fills in the end. The chain couples TRBV19 to TRBJ2-2; 7 nucleotides agree with TRBD1. CDR1 LNHDA and CDR2 SQIVND come from the germline V gene (reference sequence). The CDR3 covers 16 residues. V gave up 9 bases and J gave up 4 bases; unmatched junction bases: 14. CDR3 DNA, as far as it was read: TGTGCCAGCCGCCCAGGGACCCACAGGGGCACCGGGGAG. Its translation: CASRPGTHRGTGE. The whole CDR3 protein is CASRPGTHRGTGELFF.

On this clone itself: The read halts 3 residues ahead of the CDR3 end, with the missing end drawn from the germline J gene. The chain links TRBV7-9 to TRBJ1-2; D perhaps matches TRBD1 (5 bases). The CDR3 spans 12 residues. Germline values: CDR1 SEHNR, CDR2 FQNEAQ (reference sequence). This CDR3 reads CASSVGDYDYTF. CDR3 DNA (partial): TGTGCCAGCAGCGTCGGGGACTACGAC.

About this clone itself: The CDR3 end lies 3 residues beyond the end of the read and is filled in from the germline J gene. The chain combines TRBV20-1 with TRBJ2-7, with TRBD1 matching over 10 bases. Unmatched junction bases numbered 9, after V lost 5 bases and J lost 2 bases. Germline V gene lookup returns CDR1 DFQATT and CDR2 SNEGSKA (reference sequence). The CDR3 sequence is 15 residues long. This chain's CDR3 is CSAVKGQGFPYEQYF. The covered CDR3 bases are TGCAGTGCTGTTAAGGGACAGGGGTTCCCCTACGAG.

On this clone itself: The junction shows a germline mismatch at one end, possibly a read error. The missing CDR3 end, 3 residues past where the read stops, is filled in from the germline J gene. Distinct nucleotide sequences in the sample also encode this CDR3. The chain couples TRBV29-1 to TRBJ1-3, with 7 bases fitting TRBD1. This CDR3 has 13 amino acids. Germline V lookup: CDR1 SQVTM, CDR2 ANQGSEA. The part of the CDR3 DNA that was read is TGCAGCGTTGTGAGGGGGCCGGGAAACACA. This gives the protein CSVVRGPGNT. The entire CDR3 reads CSVVRGPGNTIYF.

As for this clone: The observed sequence ends 3 residues before the CDR3 terminus, with the missing tail filled in from the germline J gene. J is TRBJ2-7 and V is TRBV30; 7 positions agree with TRBD2. The CDR3 runs 13 residues. With 4 bases clipped from V and 6 bases from J, the junction kept 9 bases outside the gene matches. CDR1 and CDR2 from the germline V gene are GTSNPN and SVGIG (reference sequence). This CDR3 reads CAWNTGGLAEQYF. The part of the CDR3 DNA that was read is TGTGCCTGGAATACGGGAGGACTGGCCGAG.

With respect to this clone: The sequence runs out 3 residues before the end of the CDR3; the remainder is reconstructed from the germline J gene. V is TRBV2 and J is TRBJ1-2; TRBD1 aligns across 7 bases. The CDR3 length is 16 residues. Germline assignment: CDR1 SNHLY and CDR2 FYNNEI. CDR3 DNA, as far as it was read: TGTGCCAGCAGTGAAAGAGGGGGCACTAACCACGGAGGC. The encoded protein is CASSERGGTNHGG. The entire CDR3 reads CASSERGGTNHGGYTF.

As concerns this clone: With the read ending 3 residues before the CDR3 end, the germline J gene is used to fill in that end. This rearrangement joins TRBV11-2 to TRBJ1-5, with a possible D match to TRBD1 (5 bases). This CDR3 is 15 amino acids long. V lost 1 base and J lost 6, with 13 bases in between. The germline gives CDR1 SGHAT, CDR2 FQNNGV. The CDR3 loop reads CASSLGSGSGQPQHF. The part of the CDR3 DNA that was read is TGTGCCAGCAGCTTAGGGTCAGGGTCCGGTCAGCCC.

A word on this clone: Coverage ceases 3 residues before the CDR3 finishes, and the germline J gene fills in the end. The V call is TRBV28, the J call TRBJ2-7; 12 nucleotides align to TRBD2. The CDR3 totals 16 residues. Germline V gene data show CDR1 as MDHEN and CDR2 as SYDVKM. J gave up 5 bases and V 5 bases, and 10 bases lay outside the gene matches. CDR3 DNA, as far as it was read: TGTGCCAGCAGTCCTAGCGGGAGGGCCTTTCGCGACGAG. This gives the protein CASSPSGRAFRDE. In full, the CDR3 is CASSPSGRAFRDEQYF.

Details on this clone: Read sequence stops 3 residues before the CDR3 end, and the germline J gene provides the missing end. This chain joins TRBV12-3 or TRBV12-4 and TRBJ2-3; D gene ambiguous. The CDR3 is 13 residues long. V was shortened by 1 base and J by 3 bases, with 5 bases between the two germline ends. CDR3 bases read: TGTGCCAGCAGTTTAGAACAGACAGATACG. Its protein product is CASSLEQTDT. The CDR3 in its entirety is CASSLEQTDTQYF.

Concerning this clone: The read ends 3 residues shy of where the CDR3 ends; the end is completed using the germline J gene. The chain employs TRBV5-8 and TRBJ1-1; D gene unclear. V was cut by 7 bases and J by 5 bases, with 18 bases left in between. The length of the CDR3 is 14 residues. Germline V gives CDR1 SGHTS, CDR2 YDEGEE. The sequenced CDR3 bases are TGTGCCAGCCCCCCGCGCGGGTTTTTAACTGAA. Translated: CASPPRGFLTE. The CDR3, in full, reads CASPPRGFLTEAFF.

Incomplete CDR3 DNA: TGTGCCAGCAGTGAAGCGGAGCGGGCCCAAGGGACG. Residues: CASSEAERAQGT. The full-length CDR3 reads as CASSEAERAQGTQYF. V gene TRBV6-1 combines with J gene TRBJ2-3; tentatively, D is TRBD2 (6 bases). The CDR3 extends 3 residues past the end of the read, so its final part is completed from the germline J gene. Germline V gives CDR1 MNHNS, CDR2 SASEGT. The CDR3 extends over 15 amino acids.

Comment on this clone: The read comes to an end 3 residues before the CDR3 does, leaving the germline J gene to fill in the end. This chain connects TRBV5-5 to TRBJ2-3; 8 bases are a match to TRBD1. Germline-derived CDR1 and CDR2 are SGHKS and YYEKEE (reference sequence). The CDR3 length is 13 residues. The CDR3 here is CASSPDREETQYF. The sequenced part of the CDR3 DNA is TGTGCCAGCAGCCCGGACAGGGAAGAGACG.

Note on this clone: The CDR3 end is not reached by the read, which stops 3 residues before it; the germline J gene fills it in. This chain joins TRBV30 and TRBJ2-6; D is possibly TRBD1 (6 bases). This CDR3 spans 16 amino acids. Germline lookup yields CDR1 GTSNPN and CDR2 SVGIG (reference sequence). Trimming took 1 base from V and 0 from J, leaving 10 bases between them. CDR3 DNA, as far as it was read: TGTGCCTGGAGTGCCGGACAGAACTCTGGGGCCAACGTC. This codes for CAWSAGQNSGANV. In full, the CDR3 is CAWSAGQNSGANVLTF.

Comments on this clone: The CDR3 end is not reached by the read, which stops 3 residues before it; the germline J gene fills it in. The chain is built from TRBV19 and TRBJ1-5; the D is unclear. The CDR3 spans 15 residues. Trimming shortened V by 0 bases and J by 4 bases, and 10 bases separated the two germline ends. From germline, CDR1 is LNHDA and CDR2 SQIVND (reference sequence). The sequenced part of the CDR3 DNA is TGTGCCAGTAGTATAGATAGGGCACGGAATCAGCCC. Encoded protein: CASSIDRARNQP. The full CDR3 protein is CASSIDRARNQPQHF.

To note about this clone: Sequencing ends 3 residues short of the CDR3 end; the germline J gene provides the rest. The V gene is TRBV7-9, the J gene TRBJ2-7; 12 bases line up with TRBD2. This CDR3 contains 14 residues. Germline lookup yields CDR1 SEHNR and CDR2 FQNEAQ (reference sequence). Losses at the gene ends were 8 bases for V and 3 bases for J; bases not matched to a gene: 5. The CDR3 reads CASGLAGLIYEQYF. CDR3 DNA, as far as it was read: TGTGCCAGCGGACTAGCGGGACTCATCTACGAG.

With respect to this clone: The read gets to within 3 residues of the CDR3 end, and the germline J gene fills in the rest. The chain recombines TRBV7-8 with TRBJ2-3, with 9 bases fitting TRBD1. Germline V gene data show CDR1 as SGHVS and CDR2 as FQNEAQ. The CDR3 is 16 amino acids. The DNA read from the CDR3 is TGTGCCAGCAGCTCGGGACAGGGTTTGTACCAAGAGACG. This gives the protein CASSSGQGLYQET. The CDR3, in full, reads CASSSGQGLYQETQYF.

In the case of this clone: Read data end 3 residues before the CDR3 end; the end is taken from the germline J gene. This chain connects TRBV19 to TRBJ1-1, with D perhaps TRBD1 (5 bases). Per germline, CDR1 LNHDA and CDR2 SQIVND (reference sequence). The CDR3 is 13 amino acids. The germline V and J ends were trimmed by 3 bases and 3 bases, with 8 bases remaining between them. CDR3 residues: CASSIGGDTEAFF. The CDR3 DNA, read in part, is TGTGCCAGTAGTATCGGGGGGGACACTGAA.

Remarks on this clone: The read ends 3 residues before the CDR3 terminus; that terminus is restored from the germline J gene. The chain is built from TRBV29-1 and TRBJ2-7; 9 bases match TRBD1. J lost 6 bases, V lost 3 bases, and 9 bases had no gene match. The CDR3 has 14 residues. Per the germline V gene, CDR1 is SQVTM and CDR2 is ANQGSEA. The chain's CDR3 is CSVERQGVNGEQYF. The part of the CDR3 DNA that was read is TGCAGCGTTGAGCGACAGGGGGTCAACGGCGAG.

In the case of this clone: Read coverage stops 3 residues before the CDR3 terminus; the germline J gene supplies the remainder. The chain is built from TRBV30 and TRBJ2-1, with D possibly matching TRBD1 (7 bases). Trimming shortened V by 4 bases and J by 7 bases, and 14 bases separated the two germline ends. This CDR3 comprises 13 residues. Germline values: CDR1 GTSNPN, CDR2 SVGIG (reference sequence). Partial CDR3 DNA: TGTGCCTGGAATGCAGGGGGGAAAAATGAG. Encoded protein: CAWNAGGKNE. The complete CDR3 sequence is CAWNAGGKNEQFF.